This is a list of T cell receptor beta chains from one sample in a study of T cell changes during pregnancy in multiple sclerosis. Clones were sequenced by immunoSEQ multiplex PCR, and TCRdb holds only the in-frame ones, with some missing. The repertoire holds 73,000 or so clones, with roughly nine tenths as singletons. Source: peripheral blood, taken after pregnancy. The receptors here all came from a female donor in good health, enrolled as a control in a pregnancy study. CDR3s include the opening cysteine and the closing phenylalanine or tryptophan. D genes are given only for firm matches. Clone size is shown for a subset of rows, as once, few, many or a class of expanded clone.

TRBD1,NA,TRBJ1-5,TRBV19,TGTGCCAGTAGTATGTCAGGGGGCGTAAGCAATCAGCCCCAGCATTTT,CASSMSGGVSNQPQHF
NA,NA,TRBJ1-2,TRBV20-1,TGCAGTGCTCCCAGAGGCAATGGCTACACCTTC,CSAPRGNGYTF
NA,NA,TRBJ2-1,TRBV19,TGTGCCAGTAGTATTTCCTCGGTCAATGAGCAGTTCTTC,CASSISSVNEQFF
NA,NA,TRBJ1-2,TRBV4-3,TGCGCCAGCAGCCATGACAGGTCTAACTATGGCTACACCTTC,CASSHDRSNYGYTF
TRBD1,NA,TRBJ2-7,TRBV4-3,TGCGCCAGCAGCCAAGATCGTGAAGGGACAGGGGTGGGCGAGCAGTACTTC,CASSQDREGTGVGEQYF
TRBD2,NA,TRBJ2-7,TRBV6-6,TGTGCCGTCGGACTAGAGGGGTCCTACGAGCAGTACTTC,CAVGLEGSYEQYF
NA,NA,TRBJ2-1,TRBV27,TGTGCCAGCACCATAGGAGGCAGCTCATACAATGAGCAGTTCTTC,CASTIGGSSYNEQFF
NA,NA,TRBJ1-1,TRBV7-8,TGTGCCAGCAGCACTCCCGTTCATTCCGGGAGGGCTTACACTGAAGCTTTCTTT,CASSTPVHSGRAYTEAFF
TRBD1,NA,TRBJ1-1,TRBV18,TGTGCCAGCTCTCGCAACGACAGGGAGCAGGATGCTTTCTTT,CASSRNDREQDAFF
NA,NA,TRBJ1-3,TRBV4-3,TGCGCCAGCAGCCAAGATCATATCGCGTACTCTGGAAACACCATATATTTT,CASSQDHIAYSGNTIYF
TRBD1,once,TRBJ1-4,TRBV9,TGTGCCAGCAGCTACAGGGGTGGTGAAAAACTGTTTTTT,CASSYRGGEKLFF
TRBD2,once,TRBJ2-3,TRBV9,TGTGCCAGCAGCGTTTCCGGGGGGTGGGCAGATACGCAGTATTTT,CASSVSGGWADTQYF
NA,NA,TRBJ1-1,TRBV19,TGTGCCAGTAGTATGGGGGGGAACACTGAAGCTTTCTTT,CASSMGGNTEAFF
NA,NA,TRBJ2-7,TRBV7-2,TGTGCCAGCAGCTTAGCGGGGGGGCTGGAGGAGCAGTACTTC,CASSLAGGLEEQYF
TRBD2,NA,TRBJ2-2,TRBV9,TGTGCCAGCAGCGTCGTAGCGGGGAACACCGGGGAGCTGTTTTTT,CASSVVAGNTGELFF
NA,NA,TRBJ1-2,TRBV14,TGTGCCAGCAGCCTCCTTAGCTCGTCGGCTAACTATGGCTACACCTTC,CASSLLSSSANYGYTF
TRBD1,NA,TRBJ1-1,TRBV18,TGTGCCAGCTCACTAGGGACAGGGAGTCCTGGCGACACTGAAGCTTTCTTT,CASSLGTGSPGDTEAFF
TRBD1,NA,TRBJ2-3,TRBV5-6,TGTGCCAGCAGAGAACGACCGGGACAGGGGGCAACAGATACGCAGTATTTT,CASRERPGQGATDTQYF
NA,NA,TRBJ1-1,TRBV10-3,TGTGCCATCCAGGTTGACAGGATGAACACTGAAGCTTTCTTT,CAIQVDRMNTEAFF
NA,NA,TRBJ1-5,TRBV27,TGTGCCAGCAGTCGAACAGGGATGGGCAATCAGCCCCAGCATTTT,CASSRTGMGNQPQHF
NA,NA,TRBJ1-3,TRBV6-1,TGTGCCAGCAGTGATGCCGGGTACGGAAACACCATATATTTT,CASSDAGYGNTIYF
NA,NA,TRBJ2-7,TRBV7-9,TGTGCCAGCAGCTTAGCGGTAGCGGCCTACGAGCAGTACTTC,CASSLAVAAYEQYF
TRBD2,once,TRBJ2-7,TRBV6-5,TGTGCCAGCAGTGCCCGGACTAGCGGGACCTACGAGCAGTACTTC,CASSARTSGTYEQYF
TRBD1,NA,TRBJ1-3,TRBV5-1,TGCGCCAGCAGCACAACTCCAGGGGGCGCCGGAAACACCATATATTTT,CASSTTPGGAGNTIYF
NA,NA,TRBJ1-6,TRBV11-3,TGTGCCAGCAGCTTAGATCTTGGAGGGCGCTATAATTCACCCCTCCACTTT,CASSLDLGGRYNSPLHF
TRBD2,NA,TRBJ2-3,TRBV4-2,TGTGCCAGCAGCCAAGAGAGTAGCGGGGGGAGCACAGATACGCAGTATTTT,CASSQESSGGSTDTQYF
NA,NA,TRBJ2-7,TRBV19,TGTGCCAGTAGTATTTCGGGAGCCTCCTCCTACGAGCAGTACTTC,CASSISGASSYEQYF
NA,once,TRBJ2-3,TRBV11-3,TGTGCCAGCGCGGTGGGCGGGGTTGGAGATACGCAGTATTTT,CASAVGGVGDTQYF
NA,NA,TRBJ1-5,TRBV9,TGTGCCAGCAGCGCCCTCAGAACTAGTCAGCCCCAGCATTTT,CASSALRTSQPQHF
NA,NA,TRBJ1-5,TRBV27,TGTGCCAGCAGTTCGGCAGGGAAGAATCAGCCCCAGCATTTT,CASSSAGKNQPQHF
NA,NA,TRBJ2-5,TRBV27,TGTGCCAGCAGTTTGCAACAGGGAGGGGGGGAGACCCAGTACTTC,CASSLQQGGGETQYF
TRBD1,once,TRBJ2-2,TRBV5-1,TGCGCCAGCAGCGGACAGGGGGGAACCCCGATTACCGGGGAGCTGTTTTTT,CASSGQGGTPITGELFF
TRBD1,NA,TRBJ1-1,TRBV19,TGTGCCAGTTCCGACAGGGTGAACACTGAAGCTTTCTTT,CASSDRVNTEAFF
NA,NA,TRBJ2-7,TRBV7-2,TGTGCCAGCAGCTTAGGCGGTGTACCTCCGGCGAAGCAGTACTTC,CASSLGGVPPAKQYF
TRBD1,NA,TRBJ1-5,TRBV11-2,TGTGCCAGCAGCTTAGATGGACAGGGCAATCAGCCCCAGCATTTT,CASSLDGQGNQPQHF
NA,NA,TRBJ2-7,TRBV5-1,TGCGCCAGCAGGGAGAGAACCGAGCAGTACTTC,CASRERTEQYF
NA,NA,TRBJ1-4,TRBV9,TGTGCCAGCAGCGTAAACCCAGGGACTAATGAAAAACTGTTTTTT,CASSVNPGTNEKLFF
NA,NA,TRBJ1-5,TRBV23-1,TGCGCCACTGCTGGACGGGGGAATCAGCCCCAGCATTTT,CATAGRGNQPQHF
TRBD2,NA,TRBJ2-3,TRBV25-1,TGTGCCAGCAGTGAATTCCGGACTAGCGGAGATACGCAGTATTTT,CASSEFRTSGDTQYF
NA,NA,TRBJ2-1,TRBV6-5,TGTGCCAGCAGTTACCTCAACGAGGAAAATGAGCAGTTCTTC,CASSYLNEENEQFF
NA,NA,TRBJ1-1,TRBV2,TGTGCCAGCAGTGAAAGTGGCCAGGGTGGCACTGAAGCTTTCTTT,CASSESGQGGTEAFF
NA,NA,TRBJ1-5,TRBV6-1,TGTGCCAGCAGTGCAAAAGGGGGGGTGGGGGATTTAAATCAGCCCCAGCATTTT,CASSAKGGVGDLNQPQHF
NA,NA,TRBJ2-2,TRBV19,TGTGCCAGTAGTATTGTTCGGAGGACCACCGGGGAGCTGTTTTTT,CASSIVRRTTGELFF
NA,NA,TRBJ1-5,TRBV27,TGTGCCAGCAGTTTAACGGTTGATCAGCCCCAGCATTTT,CASSLTVDQPQHF
TRBD1,NA,TRBJ1-2,TRBV30,TGTGCCTGGAAACAGGGGGCTGCCTATGGCTACACCTTC,CAWKQGAAYGYTF